This T cell receptor beta chain was profiled in a study of T-cell reconstitution after alpha-beta-depleted transplantation in children. Unique molecular identifiers were built into the TCRbeta library. TCRdb reprocessed the PCR reads via MiXCR and lists one record per CDR3 protein. The sample shows around 400,000 distinct CDR3 sequences, around 21% of them seen only once. Trimming removed 1 base from V and 4 bases from J, with 7 bases in between. Germline values: CDR1 LGHNA, CDR2 YNFKEQ. This CDR3 has 13 residues. The sequencing here drew on PBMCs from the stem cell graft donor, taken from the stem cell graft. The receptor was derived from a human donor who donated a stem cell graft to a child with acute myeloid leukemia. This chain joins TRBV4-2 and TRBJ1-1; D is unresolved. CDR3 DNA sequence: TGTGCCAGCAGCCAAGTTCCGGGCACTGAAGCTTTCTTT. This codes for CASSQVPGTEAFF.